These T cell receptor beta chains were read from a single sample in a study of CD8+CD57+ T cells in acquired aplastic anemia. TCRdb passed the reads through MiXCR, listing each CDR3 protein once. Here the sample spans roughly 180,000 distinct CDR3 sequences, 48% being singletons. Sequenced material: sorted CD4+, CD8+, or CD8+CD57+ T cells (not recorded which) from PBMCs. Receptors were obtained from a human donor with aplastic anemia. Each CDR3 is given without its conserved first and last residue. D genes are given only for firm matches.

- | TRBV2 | ASSEGQVAAYEQY
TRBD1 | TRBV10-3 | ASSLSDRAYEQY
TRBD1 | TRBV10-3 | AIRGRTGAGTDTQY
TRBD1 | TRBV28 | ASRPGQRVWEQY
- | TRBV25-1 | ASSEFLGGGLADTQY
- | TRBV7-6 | ASSFGQLYEQY
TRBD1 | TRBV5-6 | ASSLAGGGNQPQH
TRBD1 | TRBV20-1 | SARDSGTVLYGYT
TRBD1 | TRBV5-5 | ASSTAGTGVTEAF
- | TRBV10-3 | AKRGLGTDTQY
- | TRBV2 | ASRWDSPRVYEQY
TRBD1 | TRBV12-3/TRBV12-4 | ASSRDRVSTDTQY
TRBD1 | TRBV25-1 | ASRGQENTEAF
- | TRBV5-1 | ASVADWDRGEQY
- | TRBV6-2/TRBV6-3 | ASSWLYTGELF
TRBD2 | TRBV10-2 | ASSTGLVSNEQY
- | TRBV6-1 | ASSAGPPDGYT
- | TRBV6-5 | ASSYEAGDTGELF
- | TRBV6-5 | ASSYTGGLISYEQY
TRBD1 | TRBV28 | ASEGTGRNT
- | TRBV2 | ASSVGGGDTEAF
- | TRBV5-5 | ASSLGQAANTGELF
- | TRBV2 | ASSEVEGERYGYT
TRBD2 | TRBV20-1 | SATGLAGETQY
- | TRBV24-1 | ATGVRNQETQY
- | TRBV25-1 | ASSETGITNEKLF
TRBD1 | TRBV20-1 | SARPGQGRYEQY
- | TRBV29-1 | SVGAFHEQY
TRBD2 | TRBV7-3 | ASSLRLAGTGDTQY
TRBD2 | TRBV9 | ASTGGAEVEQY
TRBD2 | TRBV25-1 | ASRVGLAGVGEQF
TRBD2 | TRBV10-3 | AISDWGSGATDTQY
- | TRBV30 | AWSKAGMGEQY
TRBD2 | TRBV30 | AWSPGLAGADFSEQY
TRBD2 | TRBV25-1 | ASSEYLSASGIGELF
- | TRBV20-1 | SARDRGTGKTQY
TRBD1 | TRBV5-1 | ASSSGQGATDTQY
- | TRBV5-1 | ASSLGTGKEQY
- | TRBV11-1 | ASSSGGSWGTQY
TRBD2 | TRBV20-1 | SAFQWGRGGTDTQY
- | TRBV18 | ASSPGGNYEQY
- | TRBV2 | ASSSGNEQF
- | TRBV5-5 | ASSVRVQANTEAF
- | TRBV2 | ASRSQGPHEQY
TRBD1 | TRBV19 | ASKRGGDRALPNEKLF
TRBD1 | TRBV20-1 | SARLGGSYT
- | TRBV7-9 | ASSMDRKDTEAF
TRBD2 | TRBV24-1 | ATSEGLAGEQETQY
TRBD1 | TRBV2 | AAAKQGVYEQY
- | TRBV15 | ATRTGANSPLH
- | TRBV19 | ASSIIPGYGYT
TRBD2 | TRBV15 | ATSRDYRTSGDRETQY
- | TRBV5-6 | ASSFRRTENIQY
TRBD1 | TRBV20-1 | SASRTGEAF
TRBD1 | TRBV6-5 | ASSYLRTGRNEKLF